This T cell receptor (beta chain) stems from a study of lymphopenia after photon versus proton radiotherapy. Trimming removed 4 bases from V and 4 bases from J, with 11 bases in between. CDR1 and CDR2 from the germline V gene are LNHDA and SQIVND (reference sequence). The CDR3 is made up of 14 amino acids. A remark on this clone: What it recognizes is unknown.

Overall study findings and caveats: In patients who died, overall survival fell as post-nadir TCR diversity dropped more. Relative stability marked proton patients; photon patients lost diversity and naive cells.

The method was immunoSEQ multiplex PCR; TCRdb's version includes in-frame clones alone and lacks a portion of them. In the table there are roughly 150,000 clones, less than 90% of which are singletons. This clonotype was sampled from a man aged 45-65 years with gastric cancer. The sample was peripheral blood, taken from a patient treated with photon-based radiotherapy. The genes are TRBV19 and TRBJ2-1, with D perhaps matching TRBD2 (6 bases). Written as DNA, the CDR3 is TGTGCCAGTAGTACCCTAGCGTTATACAATGAGCAGTTCTTC. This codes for CASSTLALYNEQFF.